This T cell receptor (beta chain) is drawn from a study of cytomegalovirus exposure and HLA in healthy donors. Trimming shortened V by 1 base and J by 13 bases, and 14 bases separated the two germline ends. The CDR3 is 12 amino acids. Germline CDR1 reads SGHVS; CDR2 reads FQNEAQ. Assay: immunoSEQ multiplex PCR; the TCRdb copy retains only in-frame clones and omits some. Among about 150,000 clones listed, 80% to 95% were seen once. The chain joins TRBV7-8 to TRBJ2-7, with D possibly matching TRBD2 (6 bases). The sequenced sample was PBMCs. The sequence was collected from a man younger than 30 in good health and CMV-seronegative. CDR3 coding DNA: TGTGCCAGCAGCTTAGAAGGGACTTCCCAATACTTC. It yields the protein CASSLEGTSQYF.